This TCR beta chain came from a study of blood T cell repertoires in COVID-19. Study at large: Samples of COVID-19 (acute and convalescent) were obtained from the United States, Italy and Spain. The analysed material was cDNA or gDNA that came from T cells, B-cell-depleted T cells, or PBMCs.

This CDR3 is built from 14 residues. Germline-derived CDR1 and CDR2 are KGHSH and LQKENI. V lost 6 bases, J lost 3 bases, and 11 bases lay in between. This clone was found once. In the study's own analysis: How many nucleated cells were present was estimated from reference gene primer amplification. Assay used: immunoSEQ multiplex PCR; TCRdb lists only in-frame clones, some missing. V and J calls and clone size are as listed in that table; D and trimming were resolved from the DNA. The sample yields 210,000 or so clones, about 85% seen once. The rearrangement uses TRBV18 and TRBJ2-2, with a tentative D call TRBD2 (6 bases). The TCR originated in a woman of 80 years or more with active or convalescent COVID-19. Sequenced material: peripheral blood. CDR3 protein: CASSPIADTGELFF. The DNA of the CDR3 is TGTGCCAGCTCCCCGATAGCGGACACCGGGGAGCTGTTTTTT.